This T cell receptor (beta chain) was sequenced during a study of spatial heterogeneity in lung cancer (dated by TCRdb to about 2019). Regarding the complete study: Samples were obtained from 72 patients with early-stage, untreated non-small cell lung cancer from the lung TRACERx cohort. Follow-up PBMC samples were sequenced whenever the samples were available, and the median time to follow-up was around two years after resection. TCR alpha and beta repertoires were quantitatively compared across multiple tumor regions, matched nontumor lung and blood in non-small cell lung cancer. Beta-chain transcripts were consistently detected in greater numbers than alpha-chain transcripts, which likely reflects a higher abundance of beta-chain transcripts. The study linked features of the TCR repertoire to counts of nonsynonymous mutations, which were determined by whole-exome sequencing of tumor tissue. In the raw uncorrected reads, each unique combination of TCR and UMI appeared more than ten times on average. At surgery, hundreds of tumor regions, around 67 matched nontumor lung samples and fewer than 60 PBMC samples were TCR-sequenced for both alpha and beta chains.

Broad study findings and their caveats: Only about 14 patients were included in comparisons of baseline and follow-up blood repertoires. Ubiquitous expanded tumor TCRs were detected in blood more often at tumor resection than at routine follow-up. Additional single-cell paired TCR alpha and beta sequencing was considered necessary to confirm, at a functional level, the hypothesis that regional TCRs recognize regional mutations.

The time point label corresponds to: blood at routine non-recurrence follow-up after resection. TCR sequencing used whole RNA extracted from tumor and nontumor lung tissue, or from cryopreserved PBMC samples, without cell sorting. Only patients with enough RNA available from two or more tumor regions were chosen for TCR sequencing. As for this clonotype: No cognate antigen has been identified for it. Within one base of it there is no much larger clone, and no base qualities were kept.

Library method: 5' RACE. The reads were generated on a NextSeq 500. In the TCR library protocol, a unique molecular identifier was attached to each TCR cDNA molecule so that PCR and sequencing errors could be corrected. The study's processing was this. TCR identification, UMI-based error correction and CDR3 extraction were performed with Decombinator tools. TCRs above a frequency of 2 per 1,000, corresponding to the top 1% of the tumor frequency distribution, were defined as expanded. Each repertoire was subsampled 100 times to 5,000 TCRs, after which Renyi diversity was computed with the R vegan package. To build CDR3 similarity networks, amino acid triplet string-kernel similarity was used, and CDR3s were connected when their pairwise similarity was above 0.82. The public reads were reanalyzed by TCRdb: fastp trimming at Q25, MiXCR alignment, in-frame beta chains only. Every entry covers one CDR3 protein and lists the most common genes and DNA from its rows. In this record, the V and J calls reflect TCRdb's handling and not the investigators' own analysis. This sample is represented by roughly 110,000 distinct CDR3 sequences; approximately 10% of them were singletons. The ten top clones hold around 24% of the sample.

The germline V gene gives CDR1 as SNHLY and CDR2 as FYNNEI. The CDR3, cysteine through phenylalanine, is 15 amino acids long. Just the 45-base CDR3 DNA is kept, in frame starting at base 1. V is clipped by 4 bases and J by 0 bases, and the sequence between their germline boundaries is 9 bases long. The rearranged chain carries TRBV2 and TRBJ2-2; no D gene is confidently identified. Sequencing used PBMCs, obtained at follow-up. This clonotype was sampled from a female donor with early-stage non-small cell lung cancer. The nucleotide sequence is given as TGTGCCAGCAGTGCGGGCACATCGAACACCGGGGAGCTGTTTTTT. This sequence encodes CASSAGTSNTGELFF.